This is a list of T cell receptor beta chains from one sample in a study of blood T cell repertoires in COVID-19. Assay used: immunoSEQ multiplex PCR; TCRdb lists only in-frame clones, some missing. Of roughly 200,000 clones listed, approximately 85% are singletons. The sequencing input was peripheral blood. These receptors were taken from an elderly woman with acute or convalescent COVID-19. The CDR3 runs from the conserved cysteine through the conserved F or W. Each record gives: V gene, J gene, D gene, clone size, CDR3 protein, CDR3 DNA. The D gene is left open where the match is weak. A row's size may be missing; if present it is once, few, many or a size class.

>TRBV18|TRBJ2-3|TRBD1|NA
CASSHRTGGSDTQYF
TGTGCCAGCTCACACCGGACAGGGGGCTCAGATACGCAGTATTTT
>TRBV23-1|TRBJ2-5|TRBD1|NA
CASSQSYGTGGKQETQYF
TGCGCCAGCAGTCAAAGTTATGGGACAGGGGGGAAACAAGAGACCCAGTACTTC
>TRBV7-3|TRBJ2-7|NA|NA
CASRSGGSYEQYF
TGTGCCAGCAGGTCCGGAGGCTCCTACGAGCAGTACTTC
>TRBV29-1|TRBJ1-4|NA|few
CSVAPWGRNEKLFF
TGCAGCGTTGCCCCTTGGGGCCGTAATGAAAAACTGTTTTTT
>TRBV25-1|TRBJ2-7|NA|NA
CASSDSGGAPKAYEQYF
TGTGCCAGCAGTGATTCGGGTGGGGCACCGAAGGCCTACGAGCAGTACTTC
>TRBV7-2|TRBJ2-1|TRBD2|NA
CASSLVGTRIRNEQFF
TGTGCCAGCAGCTTAGTCGGGACTAGGATAAGGAATGAGCAGTTCTTC
>TRBV27|TRBJ1-6|TRBD1|NA
CASSRTSGTGDPLRSTLHF
TGTGCCAGCAGTCGGACCTCCGGGACAGGGGACCCCTTGCGTTCCACCCTCCACTTT
>TRBV27|TRBJ1-4|TRBD1|NA
CASRGDRGLSELFF
TGTGCCAGCAGGGGGGACAGGGGGCTTTCGGAACTGTTTTTT
>TRBV25-1|TRBJ2-3|NA|NA
CASKGPMRDTQYF
TGTGCCAGCAAGGGGCCTATGCGAGATACGCAGTATTTT
>TRBV7-8|TRBJ2-7|TRBD2|NA
CASSSGTSGGGGHEQYF
TGTGCCAGCAGCTCCGGGACTAGCGGAGGGGGCGGGCACGAGCAGTACTTC
>TRBV4-1|TRBJ2-7|NA|NA
CASSQSVAVPYEQYF
TGCGCCAGCAGCCAAAGTGTGGCGGTACCCTACGAGCAGTACTTC
>TRBV28|TRBJ2-7|NA|NA
CASSVGSGSYEQYF
TGTGCCAGCTCGGTGGGCAGCGGCTCCTACGAGCAGTACTTC
>TRBV7-2|TRBJ2-7|NA|once
CASSGRGDSSYEQYF
TGTGCCAGCAGCGGGCGGGGAGACTCCTCCTACGAGCAGTACTTC
>TRBV21-1|TRBJ2-7|NA|NA
CASLGVHLTSPYEQYF
TGTGCCAGCCTTGGAGTCCATCTTACTAGTCCCTACGAGCAGTACTTC
>TRBV7-9|TRBJ1-1|TRBD1|NA
CASSLERTGTNTEAFF
TGTGCCAGCAGCTTAGAGAGGACAGGAACGAACACTGAAGCTTTCTTT
>TRBV12-3/TRBV12-4|TRBJ1-2|TRBD1|NA
CASSYRGNYGYTF
TGTGCCAGCAGTTACAGGGGTAACTATGGCTACACCTTC
>TRBV18|TRBJ2-4|TRBD2|NA
CASSPVALAGGMDIQYF
TGTGCCAGCTCACCCGTTGCACTAGCGGGGGGTATGGACATTCAGTACTTC
>TRBV29-1|TRBJ2-7|NA|NA
CSVVRAYEQYF
TGCAGCGTTGTTCGCGCTTACGAGCAGTACTTC
>TRBV4-3|TRBJ1-1|TRBD1|NA
CASSQGTGREAFF
TGCGCCAGCAGCCAAGGGACAGGTCGGGAAGCTTTCTTT
>TRBV18|TRBJ1-1|NA|NA
CASSPNAGSEAFF
TGTGCCAGCTCACCAAACGCGGGATCTGAAGCTTTCTTT
>TRBV18|TRBJ2-1|TRBD1|NA
CASSQSWTGDNEQFF
TGTGCCAGCTCACAGTCCTGGACAGGGGACAATGAGCAGTTCTTC
>TRBV5-1|TRBJ2-1|TRBD2|NA
CASSSGLAGLGGNEQFF
TGCGCCAGCAGCTCGGGGCTAGCGGGACTTGGGGGGAATGAGCAGTTCTTC
>TRBV7-2|TRBJ2-7|NA|NA
CASSYTGSSYEQYF
TGTGCCAGCAGCTATACAGGGTCCTCTTACGAGCAGTACTTC
>TRBV6-5|TRBJ1-2|NA|NA
CASSSQVTYGYTF
TGTGCCAGCAGTTCACAGGTGACCTATGGCTACACCTTC
>TRBV2|TRBJ1-1|TRBD1|NA
CASDAGGGLGTEAFF
TGTGCCAGCGACGCAGGGGGCGGTTTGGGCACTGAAGCTTTCTTT
>TRBV18|TRBJ2-1|TRBD1|once
CASSLLTGPYNEQFF
TGTGCCAGCTCACTCCTGACAGGGCCTTACAATGAGCAGTTCTTC
>TRBV2|TRBJ2-5|NA|NA
CASSESTGRETQYF
TGTGCCAGCAGTGAAAGTACGGGTCGGGAGACCCAGTACTTC
>TRBV6-2/TRBV6-3|TRBJ2-1|TRBD2|NA
CASSSGLAGGAVDEQFF
TGTGCCAGCAGTTCGGGACTAGCGGGAGGAGCTGTGGATGAGCAGTTCTTC
>TRBV30|TRBJ1-5|NA|NA
CAWSVLGQGSNQPQHF
TGTGCCTGGAGTGTACTGGGGCAGGGTAGCAATCAGCCCCAGCATTTT
>TRBV3-1/TRBV3-2|TRBJ2-7|NA|NA
CASSQVSQRLVHEQYF
TGTGCCAGCAGCCAAGTCTCACAGCGGCTAGTCCACGAGCAGTACTTC
>TRBV12-3/TRBV12-4|TRBJ1-1|NA|NA
CASRAQLNTEAFF
TGTGCCAGCAGGGCACAACTGAACACTGAAGCTTTCTTT
>TRBV24-1|TRBJ1-4|TRBD1|few
CATSDSKGAANEKLFF
TGTGCCACCAGTGATTCGAAGGGGGCGGCTAATGAAAAACTGTTTTTT
>TRBV7-2|TRBJ2-3|TRBD2|NA
CASSLKTGTSGGGTDTQYF
TGTGCCAGCAGCTTGAAAACCGGGACTAGCGGGGGAGGCACAGATACGCAGTATTTT
>TRBV28|TRBJ1-1|TRBD1|NA
CASRGTGGRPEAFF
TGTGCCAGCAGGGGAACAGGGGGAAGGCCTGAAGCTTTCTTT
>TRBV28|TRBJ1-4|NA|few
CASSSYLRDEKLFF
TGTGCCAGCAGTTCATACCTCAGGGATGAAAAACTGTTTTTT
>TRBV19|TRBJ1-1|NA|few
CASSIVVWQVNTEAFF
TGTGCCAGTAGTATCGTGGTTTGGCAGGTGAACACTGAAGCTTTCTTT
>TRBV15|TRBJ2-7|TRBD2|NA
CATSRDFTSGRGYEQYF
TGTGCCACCAGCAGAGATTTCACTAGCGGGAGGGGCTACGAGCAGTACTTC
>TRBV27|TRBJ2-5|TRBD1|NA
CASSFADRKKETQYF
TGTGCCAGCAGTTTCGCGGACAGGAAAAAAGAGACCCAGTACTTC
>TRBV27|TRBJ2-5|TRBD1|few
CASSSRTGIETQYF
TGTGCCAGCAGTTCAAGGACAGGGATAGAGACCCAGTACTTC
>TRBV7-2|TRBJ1-2|TRBD1|NA
CASSLLTGGDSGYTF
TGTGCCAGCAGCTTGCTGACAGGGGGCGACTCTGGCTACACCTTC
>TRBV7-7|TRBJ1-1|NA|NA
CASSPGGVNTEAFF
TGTGCTAGCAGCCCCGGGGGTGTGAACACTGAAGCTTTCTTT
>TRBV28|TRBJ2-3|NA|NA
CASTPFRRGDTQYF
TGTGCCAGCACCCCTTTTAGGCGCGGAGATACGCAGTATTTT
>TRBV30|TRBJ1-2|NA|NA
CALAGFIYGYTF
TGTGCCTTGGCAGGATTCATCTATGGCTACACCTTC
>TRBV7-2|TRBJ1-5|NA|NA
CASSLVYGGVSNQPQHF
TGTGCCAGCAGCTTAGTCTACGGGGGGGTGAGCAATCAGCCCCAGCATTTT
>TRBV18|TRBJ1-1|NA|NA
CASSLFTEAFF
TGTGCCAGCTCCCTGTTTACTGAAGCTTTCTTT
>TRBV7-7|TRBJ1-3|NA|NA
CASSPRSGNTIYF
TGTGCTAGCAGCCCCCGCTCTGGAAACACCATATATTTT
>TRBV18|TRBJ2-1|TRBD2|NA
CASSPVRAGGLSQFF
TGTGCCAGCTCACCAGTTCGGGCGGGAGGGCTGTCGCAGTTCTTC
>TRBV9|TRBJ2-1|NA|NA
CASSFQGSSYNEQFF
TGTGCCAGCAGTTTCCAGGGTAGCTCCTACAATGAGCAGTTCTTC
>TRBV19|TRBJ2-3|NA|NA
CASSTGPSTDTQYF
TGTGCCAGTAGTACTGGGCCTAGCACAGATACGCAGTATTTT
>TRBV18|TRBJ1-5|NA|NA
CASSPPSTLQPQHF
TGTGCCAGCTCACCACCTTCAACTTTGCAGCCCCAGCATTTT
>TRBV28|TRBJ1-2|NA|NA
CASSFRDYGYTF
TGTGCCAGCAGTTTCAGGGACTATGGCTACACCTTC
>TRBV27|TRBJ1-2|TRBD1|few
CASSLGQGGGYTF
TGTGCCAGCAGTTTAGGACAGGGAGGAGGCTACACCTTC
>TRBV18|TRBJ2-7|TRBD1|NA
CASSGTGPYEQYF
TGTGCCAGCTCCGGGACAGGTCCCTACGAGCAGTACTTC
>TRBV7-9|TRBJ2-3|TRBD2|NA
CASSLAGSSGNTDTQYF
TGTGCCAGCAGCTTAGCCGGGTCTAGCGGAAACACAGATACGCAGTATTTT
>TRBV18|TRBJ1-5|NA|NA
CASSPFADYSNQPQHF
TGTGCCAGCTCACCATTCGCGGATTATAGCAATCAGCCCCAGCATTTT
>TRBV19|TRBJ1-5|NA|NA
CASSRGGLVQPQHF
TGTGCCAGTAGCCGGGGGGGCCTGGTTCAGCCCCAGCATTTT
>TRBV27|TRBJ1-1|NA|few
CASSLTVRNTEAFF
TGTGCCAGCAGTTTAACCGTCAGGAACACTGAAGCTTTCTTT
>TRBV4-3|TRBJ2-3|TRBD1|few
CASSKQPGQGPADTQYF
TGCGCCAGCAGCAAACAGCCGGGACAGGGACCGGCGGATACGCAGTATTTT